Given below is one T cell receptor (beta chain) in context. Its specificity is not known. Germline CDR1 LGHDT, CDR2 YNNKEL (reference sequence). The CDR3 length is 14 residues. Trimming left V 4 bases short and J 7 bases short, with 14 bases between. The entry originates in a study of CD8 T cells in Susac syndrome. Study-wide background: Patients with Susac syndrome were therapy-naive, on corticosteroids, or on intravenous immunoglobulin alone at blood draw.

Study-level results: The Susac syndrome CD4+ T cell repertoires displayed no clonal expansion.

An amount of RNA that ranged from 0.5 to 1 ug was reverse transcribed with random hexamers. A single record per CDR3 protein comes from TCRdb applying MiXCR to the immunoSEQ multiplex PCR reads. The sample carries under 200,000 distinct CDR3 sequences, 94% recorded once. The rearrangement links TRBV3-1 to TRBJ1-5; weak D call: TRBD1 (5 bases). This sequence originates from a human donor with Susac syndrome. Sample: CD4+ T cells from PBMCs. The CDR3 region is CASSPGGVGQPQHF. CDR3 bases: TGTGCCAGCAGCCCGGGGGGGGTTGGACAGCCCCAGCATTTT.